Shown below are 22 T cell receptor beta chains from a single sample sequenced in a study of T cells after yellow fever vaccination. A single record per CDR3 protein comes from TCRdb applying MiXCR to the 5' RACE reads. The sample yields about 320,000 distinct CDR3 sequences, about 10% seen once. The sequences come from CD4+ T cells sorted from PBMCs, collected 45 days after the yellow fever booster vaccination. Every receptor here comes from a man in his late teens or twenties who received the YFV17D yellow fever vaccine.

This clonotype was counted between two and nine times. The rearrangement uses TRBV20-1 and TRBJ2-1; D tentatively fits TRBD1 or TRBD2 (5 bases each). The CDR3 extends over 12 amino acids. The germline V gene has CDR1 DFQATT and CDR2 SNEGSKA (reference sequence). Trimming removed 3 bases from V and 5 bases from J, with 8 bases in between. For the CDR3, the DNA is TGCAGTGCTAGGGGACGCCACAATGAGCAGTTCTTC. It translates to CSARGRHNEQFF.

The chain joins TRBV20-1 to TRBJ1-4; no firm D call. Trimming shortened V by 5 bases and J by 3 bases, and 10 bases separated the two germline ends. The germline gives CDR1 DFQATT, CDR2 SNEGSKA (reference sequence). CDR3 length equals 13 residues. CDR3 protein: CSAVPAANEKLFF. The CDR3 DNA reads TGCAGTGCTGTGCCCGCGGCTAATGAAAAACTGTTTTTT.

The chain links TRBV4-2 to TRBJ1-4; D might be TRBD1 (5 bases). The germline V and J ends were trimmed by 8 bases and 6 bases, with 16 bases remaining between them. Germline V gene sequence: CDR1 LGHNA, CDR2 YNFKEQ. The CDR3 totals 14 residues. As DNA, the CDR3 is TGTGCCAGCCGCGGGAGGACATTCGATGAAAAACTGTTTTTT. Residues: CASRGRTFDEKLFF.

The sample holds many counts of this clonotype. The chain couples TRBV10-3 to TRBJ2-1; 12 nucleotides align to TRBD2. Germline V gives CDR1 ENHRY, CDR2 SYGVKD. This CDR3 has 18 residues. Trimming cost V 0 bases and J 1 base; bases outside gene matches: 4. Here the CDR3 DNA reads TGTGCCATCAGTGAGTCCGCTAGCGGGGGGGATTCCTACAATGAGCAGTTCTTC. Translation: CAISESASGGDSYNEQFF.

In its sample, this clonotype was seen many times. DNA for the CDR3: TGTGCCAGCAGCTTACAAGGGGTGGCCGGGGAGCTGTTTTTT. As protein: CASSLQGVAGELFF. The gene calls are TRBV7-9 and TRBJ2-2, with D maybe TRBD1 (5 bases). The CDR3 totals 14 residues. Trimming removed 2 bases from V and 6 bases from J, with 10 bases in between. Germline loops: CDR1 SEHNR, CDR2 FQNEAQ (reference sequence).

The chain recombines TRBV6-5 with TRBJ1-4; D remains ambiguous. Germline CDR1 and CDR2: MNHEY and SVGAGI. This CDR3 has 16 amino acids. Trimming took off 3 bases at V and 14 bases at J, with 25 bases between the two ends. The CDR3 loop is CASSYSTGPGQAVLFF. The DNA for the CDR3 is TGTGCCAGCAGTTATTCTACCGGGCCTGGGCAGGCCGTCCTGTTTTTT.

The CDR3 here is CASSLGTALSGNTIYF. The CDR3 nucleotides read TGCGCCAGCAGCCTCGGGACGGCTCTCTCTGGAAACACCATATATTTT. The chain combines TRBV4-3 with TRBJ1-3; perhaps TRBD1 as D (5 bases). Germline V gives CDR1 LGHNA, CDR2 YSLEER. CDR3 length equals 16 residues. V lost 4 bases and J lost 0, with 13 bases in between.

The chain is built from TRBV6-1 and TRBJ1-5; D is possibly TRBD1 (5 bases). Germline lookup yields CDR1 MNHNS and CDR2 SASEGT. CDR3 length equals 14 residues. V lost 3 bases to trimming and J lost 6 bases, with 12 bases between them. CDR3 amino acids: CASSEVGQGQPQHF. CDR3 bases: TGTGCCAGCAGTGAGGTGGGGCAAGGTCAGCCCCAGCATTTT.

The rearrangement uses TRBV6-2 or TRBV6-3 and TRBJ2-2, with 9 nucleotides matching TRBD1. With V trimmed by 0 bases and J by 2 bases, 1 base remained unmatched. There are 16 residues in the CDR3. CDR1 and CDR2 from the germline V gene are MNHEY and SVGEGT. DNA of the CDR3: TGTGCCAGCAGTTACTCGGACAGGGGAAACACCGGGGAGCTGTTTTTT. It specifies CASSYSDRGNTGELFF.

The V and J genes are TRBV9 and TRBJ1-5, with D unresolved. V was clipped by 0 bases and J by 5 bases, with 9 bases between them. Germline V gives CDR1 SGDLS, CDR2 YYNGEE. The CDR3 length is 14 residues. DNA for the CDR3: TGTGCCAGCAGCGTAGAGGCAGGCCATCAGCCCCAGCATTTT. The encoded protein is CASSVEAGHQPQHF. The full variable domain, rest sourced from reference TRBV9 and TRBJ1-5, is DSGVTQTPKHLITATGQRVTLRCSPRSGDLSVYWYQQSLDQGLQFLIQYYNGEERAKGNILERFSAQQFPDLHSELNLSSLELGDSALYFCASSVEAGHQPQHFGDGTRLSIL.

This clonotype was observed a handful of times. The CDR3 here is CSVERTSGNEQFF. In DNA, the CDR3 is TGCAGCGTTGAACGGACTAGCGGCAATGAGCAGTTCTTC. The rearrangement joins TRBV29-1 to TRBJ2-1, with TRBD2 matching over 10 bases. V was clipped by 2 bases and J by 6 bases; unmatched bases: 1. The CDR3 runs 13 residues. CDR1 SQVTM and CDR2 ANQGSEA come from the germline V gene.

V is TRBV23-1 and J is TRBJ2-2, with 8 nucleotides matching TRBD1. TRBV23-1 is an ORF; its function is uncertain. The CDR3 spans 16 residues. V dropped 2 bases and J dropped 7; count of bases not matched to a gene: 9. The CDR3 is CASSQATGERGGELFF. CDR3 coding DNA: TGCGCCAGCAGTCAAGCGACAGGGGAAAGGGGCGGGGAGCTGTTTTTT.

This clonotype came up many times. V and J are TRBV7-2 and TRBJ2-7, with unresolved D. Between the trimmed V and J ends, which lost 5 bases and 6 bases, there was a span of 11 bases. This CDR3 comprises 12 residues. Per germline, CDR1 SGHTA and CDR2 FQGNSA. The CDR3 sequence is CASSRRVGEQYF. The CDR3 DNA reads TGTGCCAGCAGCCGCCGAGTGGGCGAGCAGTACTTC.

This clonotype was counted at least ten times. The chain links TRBV6-1 to TRBJ2-1; 7 nucleotides line up with TRBD2. Germline V CDR1 and CDR2: MNHNS, SASEGT. This CDR3 has 14 residues. V was clipped by 9 bases and J by 4 bases; unmatched bases: 9. The CDR3 loop is CASPLADKYNEQFF. In DNA, the CDR3 is TGTGCCAGTCCCCTAGCGGATAAGTACAATGAGCAGTTCTTC.

This clonotype showed up just a few times. The rearrangement uses TRBV7-2 and TRBJ1-5; D gene uncertain. V lost 5 bases to trimming and J lost 4 bases, with 12 bases between them. CDR1 SGHTA and CDR2 FQGNSA come from the germline V gene. The CDR3 loop spans 14 amino acids. The CDR3 sequence: CASSAESRNQPQHF. The CDR3 DNA reads TGTGCCAGCAGCGCCGAGAGCCGTAATCAGCCCCAGCATTTT.

CDR3 DNA sequence: TGTGCCAGCAGCCCGGCTGACAGCAGGAATGAGCAGTTCTTC. Protein product: CASSPADSRNEQFF. J is TRBJ2-1 and V is TRBV5-4; TRBD1 is a possible D gene (5 bases). Trimming shortened V by 4 bases and J by 7 bases, and 15 bases separated the two germline ends. There are 14 residues in the CDR3. Looked up from germline, CDR1 is SGHNT and CDR2 is YYREEE (reference sequence).

There are a few counts of this clonotype. The chain couples TRBV7-9 to TRBJ1-1; a weak D match, TRBD1 (5 bases). Germline CDR1 SEHNR, CDR2 FQNEAQ (reference sequence). Between the trimmed V and J ends, which lost 5 bases and 10 bases, there was a span of 17 bases. The CDR3 is 13 amino acids. This chain's CDR3 is CASSSGQSWGAFF. The CDR3 DNA is TGTGCCAGCAGCAGTGGACAATCTTGGGGAGCTTTCTTT.

This clonotype occurred a few times. The chain carries TRBV5-1 and TRBJ2-3, with 10 bases that match TRBD2. Trimming removed 0 bases from V and 4 bases from J; junction bases left unmatched: 8. The germline V gene has CDR1 SGHRS and CDR2 YFSETQ. CDR3 length: 17 residues. The CDR3 is CASSLGASGGAADTQYF. The CDR3 region has the DNA TGCGCCAGCAGCTTGGGGGCCAGCGGGGGGGCGGCAGATACGCAGTATTTT.

The sample holds a few counts of this clonotype. The rearrangement joins TRBV7-8 to TRBJ2-2, with 7 bases lining up with TRBD2. This CDR3 is built from 16 residues. Looked up from germline, CDR1 is SGHVS and CDR2 is FQNEAQ. V trimming: 2 bases; J trimming: 0 bases; junction bases outside the gene matches: 3. The CDR3 reads CASSLPLAANTGELFF. The CDR3 nucleotides read TGTGCCAGCAGCTTACCTCTAGCGGCGAACACCGGGGAGCTGTTTTTT.

The chain uses TRBV24-1 and TRBJ2-3; D is perhaps TRBD2 (5 bases). CDR3 size: 14 residues. In germline, CDR1 is KGHDR, CDR2 SFDVKD. V was clipped by 3 bases and J by 4 bases, with 10 bases between them. This CDR3 reads CATSDADLADTQYF. The CDR3 nucleotides read TGTGCCACCAGTGATGCGGACTTGGCAGATACGCAGTATTTT.

Many counts were recorded for this clonotype. The chain is built from TRBV6-6 and TRBJ2-1, with D perhaps matching TRBD1 (6 bases). This CDR3 contains 16 residues. CDR1 is MNHNY, CDR2 SVGAGI, per germline (reference sequence). V lost 4 bases and J lost 8, with 21 bases in between. The CDR3 loop reads CASSSGERVFDHEQFF. CDR3 bases: TGTGCCAGCAGTTCAGGGGAGAGGGTTTTTGACCATGAGCAGTTCTTC.

The chain is built from TRBV7-3 and TRBJ2-1; D remains unclear. CDR1 is SGHTA, CDR2 FQGTGA, per germline. Trimming left V 2 bases short and J 0 bases short, with 11 bases between. The CDR3 is 16 amino acids. DNA for the CDR3: TGTGCCAGCAGCTTATCCCCAGCAAGCTCCTACAATGAGCAGTTCTTC. Its protein product is CASSLSPASSYNEQFF.